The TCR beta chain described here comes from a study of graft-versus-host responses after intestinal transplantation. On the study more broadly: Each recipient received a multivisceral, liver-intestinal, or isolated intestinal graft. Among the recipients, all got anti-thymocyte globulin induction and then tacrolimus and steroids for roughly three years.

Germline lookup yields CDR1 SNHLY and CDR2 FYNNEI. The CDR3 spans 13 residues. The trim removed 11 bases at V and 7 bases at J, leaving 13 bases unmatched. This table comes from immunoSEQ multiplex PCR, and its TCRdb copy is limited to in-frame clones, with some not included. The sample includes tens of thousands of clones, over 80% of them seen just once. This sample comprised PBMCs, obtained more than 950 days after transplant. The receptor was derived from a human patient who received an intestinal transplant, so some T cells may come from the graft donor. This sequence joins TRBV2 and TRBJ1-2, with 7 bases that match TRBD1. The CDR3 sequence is CAGERQGRGGYTF. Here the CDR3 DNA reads TGTGCCGGGGAACGACAGGGAAGGGGTGGCTACACCTTC.